The 21 T cell receptor beta chains listed next were all sequenced from one sample in a study of T cells after yellow fever vaccination. TCRdb used MiXCR to reprocess the 5' RACE reads, holding one entry per CDR3 protein. The data show under 300,000 distinct CDR3 sequences, over 10% seen once. Sequences were derived from CD4+ T cells sorted from PBMCs, sampled 45 days after the yellow fever booster vaccination. These receptors were collected from a man aged 30-40 years who received the YFV17D yellow fever vaccine.

The table lists this clonotype with a few counts. This chain uses TRBV20-1 with TRBJ1-2, with 10 bases fitting TRBD1. V shed 2 bases and J 3 bases; nucleotides not matched to a gene: 9. Germline assignment: CDR1 DFQATT and CDR2 SNEGSKA (reference sequence). The CDR3 length is 16 residues. This CDR3 is CSARSWTGGRHYGYTF. DNA of the CDR3: TGCAGTGCTAGAAGTTGGACAGGGGGTAGACACTATGGCTACACCTTC.

The V call is TRBV7-9, the J call TRBJ2-1; D remains unclear. Per the germline V gene, CDR1 is SEHNR and CDR2 is FQNEAQ (reference sequence). V lost 5 bases, J lost 6 bases, and 8 bases lay in between. The CDR3 loop spans 12 amino acids. The CDR3 DNA sequence: TGTGCCAGCAGCCTTATATCCAATGAGCAGTTCTTC. Translated: CASSLISNEQFF.

The chain joins TRBV7-9 to TRBJ2-1; perhaps TRBD2 as D (6 bases). This CDR3 region has 14 residues. Between the trimmed V and J ends, which lost 1 base and 10 bases, there was a span of 14 bases. In germline, CDR1 is SEHNR, CDR2 FQNEAQ (reference sequence). The CDR3 is CASSLVSLTREQFF. Written as DNA, the CDR3 is TGTGCCAGCAGCTTAGTGTCCCTGACTAGGGAGCAGTTCTTC. Based on the CDR3 plus reference TRBV7-9 and TRBJ2-1, the full variable domain is DTGVSQNPRHKITKRGQNVTFRCDPISEHNRLYWYRQTLGQGPEFLTYFQNEAQLEKSRLLSDRFSAERPKGSFSTLEIQRTEQGDSAMYLCASSLVSLTREQFFGPGTRLTVL.

A few counts support this clonotype. The V gene is TRBV12-3 or TRBV12-4, the J gene TRBJ1-1, with D maybe TRBD1 (5 bases). The V end lost 6 bases, the J end lost 10 bases, and 21 bases lay between the germline ends. The CDR3 is made up of 14 amino acids. CDR3: CASRADSGTVGAFF. DNA of the CDR3: TGTGCCAGCAGAGCAGACAGTGGAACAGTCGGAGCTTTCTTT.

The chain employs TRBV20-1 and TRBJ2-5, with no clear D. Trimming took off 0 bases at V and 4 bases at J, with 9 bases between the two ends. This CDR3 has 13 amino acids. Germline V CDR1 and CDR2: DFQATT, SNEGSKA (reference sequence). CDR3 bases: TGCAGTGCTAGAGAAGGTAGAAGAGAGACCCAGTACTTC. This codes for CSAREGRRETQYF.

The chain joins TRBV29-1 to TRBJ1-1; no clear D. V lost 3 bases and J lost 3, with 11 bases in between. The CDR3 spans 13 residues. From germline, CDR1 is SQVTM and CDR2 ANQGSEA. DNA for the CDR3: TGCAGCGTTGAGGAGCAGGCCCACACTGAAGCTTTCTTT. Its translation: CSVEEQAHTEAFF.

The genes are TRBV3-1 and TRBJ1-2; tentative D call: TRBD1 (5 bases). The CDR3 sequence is 12 residues long. Trimming cost V 5 bases and J 7 bases, with 11 bases left between them. Looked up from germline, CDR1 is LGHDT and CDR2 is YNNKEL (reference sequence). Here the CDR3 reads CASSASGSGYTF. In nucleotides, the CDR3 is TGTGCCAGCAGCGCCTCAGGGAGTGGCTACACCTTC.

A few counts support this clonotype. The genes are TRBV20-1 and TRBJ2-1; TRBD2 matches at 11 bases. V shed 6 bases, J shed 4 bases, and the junction held 11 bases outside the gene matches. Germline loops: CDR1 DFQATT, CDR2 SNEGSKA (reference sequence). The CDR3 is 16 residues long. CDR3 loop: CSALLGTSGSYNEQFF. CDR3 DNA: TGCAGTGCCCTACTGGGGACTAGCGGAAGTTACAATGAGCAGTTCTTC.

This sequence joins TRBV6-5 and TRBJ1-4; 9 bases align to TRBD1. This CDR3 region has 13 residues. V lost 2 bases and J lost 13; bases outside the gene matches: 5. Germline V gene data show CDR1 as MNHEY and CDR2 as SVGAGI. The CDR3 DNA sequence: TGTGCCAGCAGTTACCCGGGGACAGGGAGACTGTTTTTT. It codes for CASSYPGTGRLFF.

This clonotype was detected only a few times. The chain joins TRBV7-9 to TRBJ1-2; possible D gene TRBD1, 6 bases. The CDR3 is made up of 14 amino acids. Trimming took 5 bases from V and 6 from J, leaving 16 bases between them. The germline gives CDR1 SEHNR, CDR2 FQNEAQ (reference sequence). The CDR3 is CASSPVRGGDGYTF. Written as DNA, the CDR3 is TGTGCCAGCAGCCCCGTACGGGGGGGCGATGGCTACACCTTC.

The table lists this clonotype with many counts. The rearrangement joins TRBV6-2 or TRBV6-3 to TRBJ1-1; D not resolved. Germline-derived CDR1 and CDR2 are MNHEY and SVGEGT. Trimming took off 2 bases at V and 3 bases at J, with 7 bases between the two ends. The CDR3 is made up of 13 amino acids. CDR3: CASSYDGDTEAFF. The CDR3 DNA reads as TGTGCCAGCAGTTACGACGGAGACACTGAAGCTTTCTTT.

This clonotype was picked up a small number of times. The chain combines TRBV27 with TRBJ2-1; 13 nucleotides align to TRBD2. Unmatched junction bases numbered 20, after V lost 8 bases and J lost 4 bases. CDR1 is MNHEY, CDR2 SMNVEV, per germline (reference sequence). This CDR3 spans 20 amino acids. The CDR3 DNA reads as TGTGCCAGCGGCCTGAATTCAGGGCGACTAGCGGGAGGTTCTTACAATGAGCAGTTCTTC. It specifies CASGLNSGRLAGGSYNEQFF.

This clonotype was recorded a few times. The V call is TRBV20-1, the J call TRBJ2-1; 14 nucleotides line up with TRBD2. Losses at the gene ends were 4 bases for V and 10 bases for J; bases not matched to a gene: 6. The CDR3 is made up of 14 amino acids. Germline lookup yields CDR1 DFQATT and CDR2 SNEGSKA (reference sequence). The CDR3 DNA sequence: TGCAGTGCTACCGGGACTAGCGGGAGAGGGGAGCAGTTCTTC. As protein: CSATGTSGRGEQFF.

This clonotype came up many times. This chain joins TRBV6-5 and TRBJ2-7; 7 bases map to TRBD1. This CDR3 is 13 amino acids long. V shed 3 bases, J shed 6 bases, and the junction held 5 bases outside the gene matches. Germline loops: CDR1 MNHEY, CDR2 SVGAGI. CDR3 bases: TGTGCCAGCAGTTATCCGACAGGGAGCGAGCAGTACTTC. It yields the protein CASSYPTGSEQYF.

This clonotype was picked up many times. The V and J genes are TRBV5-1 and TRBJ2-1; D may be TRBD1 or TRBD2 (5 bases each). V was shortened by 4 bases and J by 6 bases, with 14 bases between the two germline ends. The CDR3 has 14 amino acids. Per the germline V gene, CDR1 is SGHRS and CDR2 is YFSETQ. For the CDR3, the DNA is TGCGCCAGCAGCCACGGGACCTTAGGCAATGAGCAGTTCTTC. This codes for CASSHGTLGNEQFF.

The chain combines TRBV18 with TRBJ2-7; tentative D call: TRBD2 (5 bases). Germline V CDR1 and CDR2: KGHSH, LQKENI. V lost 6 bases, J lost 0 bases, and 9 bases lay in between. The CDR3 is made up of 13 amino acids. The CDR3 DNA reads TGTGCCAGCTCCCACGGGGTCTCCTACGAGCAGTACTTC. Translated: CASSHGVSYEQYF. Full variable domain (outside the CDR3, taken from reference TRBV18 and TRBJ2-7): NAGVMQNPRHLVRRRGQEARLRCSPMKGHSHVYWYRQLPEEGLKFMVYLQKENIIDESGMPKERFSAEFPKEGPSILRIQQVVRGDSAAYFCASSHGVSYEQYFGPGTRLTVT.

V usage is TRBV5-8 and J usage is TRBJ2-4, with unresolved D. This CDR3 is built from 15 residues. Looked up from germline, CDR1 is SGHTS and CDR2 is YDEGEE. The germline V and J ends were trimmed by 2 bases and 1 base, with 10 bases remaining between them. This CDR3 is CASSFVRLAKNIQYF. The CDR3, as DNA: TGTGCCAGCAGCTTTGTTCGCCTGGCCAAAAACATTCAGTACTTC.

This clonotype showed up just once. The chain links TRBV5-1 to TRBJ2-1; 12 nucleotides match TRBD2. The length of the CDR3 is 18 residues. V lost 0 bases to trimming and J lost 1 base; unmatched junction nucleotides: 5. From germline, CDR1 is SGHRS and CDR2 YFSETQ. CDR3 coding DNA: TGCGCCAGCAGCTTGGCCGGACTAGCGGGATTGTCCTACAATGAGCAGTTCTTC. Its protein product is CASSLAGLAGLSYNEQFF.

This clonotype was seen a few times. The V gene is TRBV7-2, the J gene TRBJ2-3, with D possibly matching TRBD2 (6 bases). Germline CDR1 reads SGHTA; CDR2 reads FQGNSA. This CDR3 spans 15 amino acids. The germline V and J ends were trimmed by 2 bases and 2 bases, with 11 bases remaining between them. The CDR3 nucleotides are TGTGCCAGCAGCTTATCTGGCGGGGCCACAGATACGCAGTATTTT. Translating gives CASSLSGGATDTQYF.

As DNA, the CDR3 is TGTGCCAGCAGCCCCTTGAGGTACGAGCAGTACTTC. This gives the protein CASSPLRYEQYF. This chain joins TRBV28 and TRBJ2-7; D gene ambiguous. Per the germline V gene, CDR1 is MDHEN and CDR2 is SYDVKM. CDR3 size: 12 residues. Trimming cost V 6 bases and J 4 bases, with 10 bases left between them.

Written as DNA, the CDR3 is TGTGCCTGGAGTGTTGCGGCCAGCTCCTACGAGCAGTACTTC. Translated, it gives CAWSVAASSYEQYF. This chain uses TRBV30 with TRBJ2-7, with no clear D. V was trimmed by 0 bases and J by 0 bases, leaving 9 bases between them. Germline CDR1 is GTSNPN and CDR2 is SVGIG (reference sequence). This CDR3 is 14 amino acids long. Full variable domain (rest looked up from reference TRBV30 and TRBJ2-7): SQTIHQWPATLVQPVGSPLSLECTVEGTSNPNLYWYRQAAGRGLQLLFYSVGIGQISSEVPQNLSASRPQDRQFILSSKKLLLSDSGFYLCAWSVAASSYEQYFGPGTRLTVT.